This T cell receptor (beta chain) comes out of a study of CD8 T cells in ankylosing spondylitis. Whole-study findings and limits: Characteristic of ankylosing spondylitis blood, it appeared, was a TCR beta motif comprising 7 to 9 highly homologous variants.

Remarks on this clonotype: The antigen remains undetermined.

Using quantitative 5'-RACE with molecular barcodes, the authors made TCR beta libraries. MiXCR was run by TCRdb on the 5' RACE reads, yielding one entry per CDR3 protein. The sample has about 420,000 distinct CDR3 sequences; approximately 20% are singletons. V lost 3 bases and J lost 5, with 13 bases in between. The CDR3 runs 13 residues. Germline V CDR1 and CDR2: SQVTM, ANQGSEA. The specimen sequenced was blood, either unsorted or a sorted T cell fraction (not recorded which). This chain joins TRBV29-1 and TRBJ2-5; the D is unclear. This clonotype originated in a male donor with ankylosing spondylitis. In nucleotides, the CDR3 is TGCAGCGTTGATAAAGCGTCAGTTGAGACCCAGTACTTC. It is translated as CSVDKASVETQYF.